Listed here are 32 T cell receptor beta chains from one sample, sequenced in a study of early stage breast cancer tumors (dated by TCRdb to the late 2010s). The protocol used for the library was the immunoSEQ multiplex PCR assay. Sourced from immuneACCESS, this table was stored by TCRdb with only in-frame sequences that have V and J called. A share of the clones is absent; for the studies checked, an unresolved V gene accounts for under half, and the remainder has no known explanation. The sample data list over 7,500 clones, and 64% of these were observed just once. The ten largest account for about 11% of the sample. Sequencing was done on a sample of breast tumor tissue. These receptors came from a person between 55 and 70 years old with breast cancer.

The CDR3 spells CASSENWDLIAKNIQYF. CDR3 in DNA: TGCGCCAGCAGTGAAAATTGGGACCTAATAGCCAAAAACATTCAGTACTTC. The chain couples TRBV10-2 to TRBJ2-4; D might be TRBD1 or TRBD2, each matching 5 bases. Per the germline V gene, CDR1 is WSHSY and CDR2 is SAAADI. Trimming removed 3 bases at V and 0 bases at J, with 15 bases between. The length of the CDR3 is 17 residues.

In DNA form, the CDR3 reads TGCGCCAGCAGACGAACAGGGGGCGCCGGCAATGAGCAGTTCTTC. Translation gives CASRRTGGAGNEQFF. V and J are TRBV5-1 and TRBJ2-1; 9 bases match TRBD1. The germline gives CDR1 SGHRS, CDR2 YFSETQ. Unmatched junction bases numbered 9, after V lost 5 bases and J lost 6 bases. CDR3 size: 15 residues.

Points on this clone: One end of the junction varies from germline; a read error may be responsible. J is TRBJ2-1 and V is TRBV7-7; D remains unclear. CDR3 size: 13 residues. CDR1 SSHAT and CDR2 FNYEAQ come from the germline V gene (reference sequence). The CDR3 region has the DNA TGTGCTAGCAGCTTATCAATCCAGAGTGAGCAGTTCTTC. This gives the protein CASSLSIQSEQFF.

Sample share makes this clone medium-sized. The chain joins TRBV20-1 to TRBJ1-5; unclear D gene. The V end was cut by 7 bases, the J end by 1 base, with 5 bases between. From germline, CDR1 is DFQATT and CDR2 SNEGSKA (reference sequence). The CDR3 spans 11 residues. The CDR3 loop reads CSVRSNQPQHF. Written as DNA, the CDR3 is TGCAGTGTAAGGAGCAATCAGCCCCAGCATTTT.

The rearrangement uses TRBV19 and TRBJ1-2; D call uncertain. V was shortened by 7 bases and J by 4 bases, with 13 bases between the two germline ends. The CDR3 consists of 13 residues. Germline CDR1 is LNHDA and CDR2 is SQIVND (reference sequence). The CDR3 nucleotides read TGTGCCAGTACCGACCCCGGGATCTATGGCTACACCTTC. It specifies CASTDPGIYGYTF.

The chain carries TRBV7-8 and TRBJ1-6; D gene ambiguous. The CDR3 loop spans 12 amino acids. V was pared by 5 bases and J by 7 bases, with 6 bases between. CDR1 is SGHVS and CDR2 is FQNEAQ in the germline V gene. This CDR3 is CASSASNSPLHF. DNA for the CDR3: TGTGCCAGCAGCGCCTCAAATTCACCCCTCCACTTT.

The chain carries TRBV4-2 and TRBJ1-2, with D tentatively TRBD1 (5 bases). Trimming left V 1 base short and J 4 bases short, with 16 bases between. Germline V gene data show CDR1 as LGHNA and CDR2 as YNFKEQ. The length of the CDR3 is 16 residues. The CDR3 DNA follows: TGTGCCAGCAGCCAAGGGGAGGGGCTCCGAGGCTATGGCTACACCTTC. Amino acids: CASSQGEGLRGYGYTF.

V gene TRBV7-2 combines with J gene TRBJ1-4, with a possible D match to TRBD1 (5 bases). The germline V gene encodes CDR1 SGHTA and CDR2 FQGNSA. The CDR3 totals 15 residues. The germline V and J ends were trimmed by 5 bases and 6 bases, with 16 bases remaining between them. CDR3 in DNA: TGTGCCAGCAGCCCGAATGGGGGAAGGGATGAAAAACTGTTTTTT. It yields the protein CASSPNGGRDEKLFF.

This clone was recorded once. The genes are TRBV5-4 and TRBJ2-3; 9 bases align to TRBD2. The CDR3 covers 15 residues. Germline V lookup: CDR1 SGHNT, CDR2 YYREEE (reference sequence). Losses at the gene ends were 4 bases for V and 5 bases for J; bases not matched to a gene: 8. For the CDR3, the DNA is TGTGCCAGCAGCCCCGGCGGGGGGGCTCTAGATACGCAGTATTTT. Encoded protein: CASSPGGGALDTQYF.

The chain recombines TRBV5-5 with TRBJ1-2, with D unclear. From germline, CDR1 is SGHKS and CDR2 YYEKEE (reference sequence). The CDR3 sequence is 11 residues long. Deletions cut 0 bases from V and 13 bases from J, with 10 bases between. CDR3 nucleotides: TGTGCCAGCAGCTTGGGGACTTTTTTCACCTTC. This codes for CASSLGTFFTF. The full variable domain, its missing parts supplied by reference TRBV5-5 and TRBJ1-2, is DAGVTQSPTHLIKTRGQQVTLRCSPISGHKSVSWYQQVLGQGPQFIFQYYEKEERGRGNFPDRFSARQFPNYSSELNVNALLLGDSALYLCASSLGTFFTFGSGTRLTVV.

The chain is built from TRBV19 and TRBJ1-1; no clear D. V lost 0 bases and J 11 bases, leaving 16 bases between the germline ends. This CDR3 contains 14 residues. Germline V gene lookup returns CDR1 LNHDA and CDR2 SQIVND (reference sequence). DNA for the CDR3: TGTGCCAGTAGTATAGATTTGCGGGCCCTGGGGGCTTTCTTT. It specifies CASSIDLRALGAFF. Full variable domain (outside the CDR3, taken from reference TRBV19 and TRBJ1-1): DGGITQSPKYLFRKEGQNVTLSCEQNLNHDAMYWYRQDPGQGLRLIYYSQIVNDFQKGDIAEGYSVSREKKESFPLTVTSAQKNPTAFYLCASSIDLRALGAFFGQGTRLTVV.

This clone is medium-sized within its sample. The rearrangement uses TRBV7-9 and TRBJ1-2; 10 bases are shared with TRBD1. The CDR3 is 16 amino acids. V shed 3 bases, J shed 6 bases, and the junction held 10 bases outside the gene matches. Germline CDR1 reads SEHNR; CDR2 reads FQNEAQ (reference sequence). The CDR3 DNA reads TGTGCCAGCAGCTTTATGGGGGACAGGGGAAAAGATGGCTACACCTTC. Its protein is CASSFMGDRGKDGYTF.

This chain joins TRBV19 and TRBJ1-1; a possible D gene is TRBD1 (5 bases). V shed 4 bases and J shed 4 bases, with 13 bases lying between them. The CDR3 totals 14 residues. The V gene's germline CDR1 is LNHDA and CDR2 SQIVND (reference sequence). As DNA, the CDR3 is TGTGCCAGTAGTAGCGGGGTCGGGGGCACTGAAGCTTTCTTT. Its translation: CASSSGVGGTEAFF.

This sequence joins TRBV2 and TRBJ2-7; D may match TRBD1 or TRBD2 (5 bases each). Germline-derived CDR1 and CDR2 are SNHLY and FYNNEI. V was clipped by 3 bases and J by 3 bases, with 6 bases between them. CDR3 length: 12 amino acids. The CDR3 region is CASSDGGYEQYF. DNA of the CDR3: TGTGCCAGCAGTGATGGGGGCTACGAGCAGTACTTC.

CDR3: CASRSQVVGTGELFF. In nucleotides, the CDR3 is TGTGCCAGCAGGTCACAGGTCGTCGGCACCGGGGAGCTGTTTTTT. V is TRBV2 and J is TRBJ2-2, with D possibly TRBD1 on 5 matching bases. Trimming took off 6 bases at V and 4 bases at J, with 15 bases between the two ends. This CDR3 region has 15 residues. Germline V lookup: CDR1 SNHLY, CDR2 FYNNEI.

CDR3 sequence reads: CASTRGGFEDTQYF. As DNA, the CDR3 is TGTGCCAGCACCAGAGGTGGTTTCGAGGATACGCAGTATTTT. The chain carries TRBV11-1 and TRBJ2-3; no reliable D call. The CDR3 covers 14 residues. Trimming took off 7 bases at V and 6 bases at J, with 17 bases between the two ends. Germline CDR1 and CDR2: SGHAT and FQDESV (reference sequence).

This clone showed up just once. The rearrangement links TRBV5-1 to TRBJ1-4; D ambiguous. The CDR3 extends over 13 amino acids. The V end was cut by 2 bases, the J end by 2 bases, with 4 bases between. The germline V gene encodes CDR1 SGHRS and CDR2 YFSETQ. The CDR3 DNA is TGCGCCAGCAGCTTCGCCACTAATGAAAAACTGTTTTTT. Amino acid sequence: CASSFATNEKLFF.

V usage is TRBV19 and J usage is TRBJ2-1; D is perhaps TRBD2 (6 bases). The CDR3 spans 12 residues. The V gene's germline CDR1 is LNHDA and CDR2 SQIVND (reference sequence). Between the trimmed V and J ends, which lost 8 bases and 7 bases, there was a span of 12 bases. The CDR3 reads CASVSGANEQFF. The CDR3 DNA sequence: TGTGCCAGTGTTTCGGGAGCTAATGAGCAGTTCTTC.

This clone is hyperexpanded. The V call is TRBV12-2, the J call TRBJ1-5. TRBV12-2 is described as a pseudogene. This CDR3 is built from 16 residues. The CDR3 sequence is CASRARRTDSNQPQHF. CDR3 sequence (DNA): TGTGCAAGTCGCGCACGCAGGACTGACAGCAATCAGCCCCAGCATTTT.

The chain is built from TRBV27 and TRBJ1-2, with a weak D call TRBD1 (6 bases). From germline, CDR1 is MNHEY and CDR2 SMNVEV (reference sequence). CDR3 length equals 16 residues. The V end lost 4 bases, the J end lost 2 bases, and 17 bases lay between the germline ends. CDR3 coding DNA: TGTGCCAGCAGTTCCACCGTTCAGGGGAGCAACTATGGCTACACCTTC. Amino acids: CASSSTVQGSNYGYTF.

V and J are TRBV10-3 and TRBJ1-2; D is unclear. Trimming took off 4 bases at V and 5 bases at J, with 8 bases between the two ends. CDR3 length: 12 amino acids. The germline CDR1 and CDR2 sequences are ENHRY and SYGVKD. CDR3 in DNA: TGTGCCATCAGTGGTCCAGCATATGGCTACACCTTC. Amino acid sequence: CAISGPAYGYTF.

This chain links TRBV10-2 with TRBJ2-2; D possibly corresponds to TRBD1 (5 bases). The CDR3 loop spans 13 amino acids. Per the germline V gene, CDR1 is WSHSY and CDR2 is SAAADI. Trimming cost V 9 bases and J 3 bases, with 11 bases left between them. The CDR3 reads CASSTDYTGELFF. DNA for the CDR3: TGCGCCAGTTCGACAGACTACACCGGGGAGCTGTTTTTT.

Here the CDR3 reads CASSEYYSLNYGYTF. The CDR3 nucleotides read TGTGCCAGCAGTGAATATTACAGTTTGAACTATGGCTACACCTTC. The V and J genes are TRBV6-1 and TRBJ1-2; D uncertain. The CDR3 sequence is 15 residues long. The germline CDR1 and CDR2 sequences are MNHNS and SASEGT. Trimming took 2 bases from V and 2 from J, leaving 12 bases between them.

The rearrangement uses TRBV7-9 and TRBJ1-1, with D unresolved. Germline V CDR1 and CDR2: SEHNR, FQNEAQ (reference sequence). The CDR3 has 15 amino acids. V lost 5 bases and J 4 bases, leaving 17 bases between the germline ends. CDR3 amino acids: CASSVPRRFGTEAFF. The CDR3 coding sequence is TGTGCCAGCAGCGTTCCGCGAAGGTTCGGCACTGAAGCTTTCTTT.

The chain links TRBV6-1 to TRBJ2-7; either TRBD1 or TRBD2 may fit D (5 bases each). The germline V gene encodes CDR1 MNHNS and CDR2 SASEGT. The V end was cut by 7 bases, the J end by 0 bases, with 13 bases between. The CDR3 contains 14 residues. Written as DNA, the CDR3 is TGTGCCAGCACCTGGGACGGGTACTCCTACGAGCAGTACTTC. It is translated as CASTWDGYSYEQYF.

The chain combines TRBV10-3 with TRBJ2-6; D is ambiguous. Trimming cost V 5 bases and J 0 bases, with 5 bases left between them. The CDR3 has 14 residues. Germline V gene lookup returns CDR1 ENHRY and CDR2 SYGVKD. The CDR3: CAISNYSGANVLTF. As DNA, the CDR3 is TGTGCCATCAGTAATTACTCTGGGGCCAACGTCCTGACTTTC.

V and J are TRBV11-1 and TRBJ1-1; no definite D call. CDR3 length: 14 amino acids. Germline V gene data show CDR1 as SGHAT and CDR2 as FQDESV (reference sequence). V shed 5 bases and J shed 3 bases, with 13 bases lying between them. The DNA of the CDR3 is TGTGCCAGCAGCCGTGGAGGGAGGTACACTGAAGCTTTCTTT. Its translation: CASSRGGRYTEAFF.

This clone turned up a few times. The chain joins TRBV11-1 to TRBJ2-3; 8 positions agree with TRBD2. CDR1 and CDR2 (germline): SGHAT, FQDESV (reference sequence). V dropped 5 bases and J dropped 4; count of bases not matched to a gene: 14. This CDR3 is 17 amino acids long. The CDR3 region has the DNA TGTGCCAGCAGCCCAGGCCGGGGGGGCGAGGTGGCAGATACGCAGTATTTT. Translating it yields CASSPGRGGEVADTQYF.

This clone is medium-sized. The chain couples TRBV5-1 to TRBJ2-7; D not resolved. The CDR3 has 12 residues. The ends were cut back, 3 bases at V and 6 bases at J, with 10 bases in the middle. CDR1 is SGHRS and CDR2 is YFSETQ in the germline V gene. The CDR3 DNA follows: TGCGCCAGCAGCTCGTCTCGCAGCGAGCAGTACTTC. This sequence encodes CASSSSRSEQYF.

The rearrangement joins TRBV7-2 to TRBJ2-1, with D possibly TRBD2 on 6 matching bases. The CDR3 length is 15 residues. V was shortened by 0 bases and J by 7 bases, with 13 bases between the two germline ends. The germline gives CDR1 SGHTA, CDR2 FQGNSA. In nucleotides, the CDR3 is TGTGCCAGCAGCTTAGCCCGGGGGTACGTGAATGAGCAGTTCTTC. Translating gives CASSLARGYVNEQFF.

On this clone itself: Other nucleotide sequences in the sample specify the same CDR3. The chain employs TRBV18 and TRBJ2-5; D may be TRBD2 (5 bases). Germline V gene lookup returns CDR1 KGHSH and CDR2 LQKENI. Trimming pared 2 bases from V and 4 bases from J, leaving 8 bases between. The CDR3 has 13 residues. This chain's CDR3 is CASSPGGGETQYF. The CDR3 DNA reads TGTGCCAGCTCACCAGGAGGCGGAGAGACCCAGTACTTC.

The chain combines TRBV2 with TRBJ2-7, with D possibly TRBD2 on 6 matching bases. V lost 0 bases and J lost 1, with 13 bases in between. This CDR3 comprises 16 residues. Germline CDR1 SNHLY, CDR2 FYNNEI. This CDR3 is CASSEAEAGTSYEQYF. The CDR3 DNA sequence: TGTGCCAGCAGTGAAGCCGAGGCGGGGACTTCCTACGAGCAGTACTTC.